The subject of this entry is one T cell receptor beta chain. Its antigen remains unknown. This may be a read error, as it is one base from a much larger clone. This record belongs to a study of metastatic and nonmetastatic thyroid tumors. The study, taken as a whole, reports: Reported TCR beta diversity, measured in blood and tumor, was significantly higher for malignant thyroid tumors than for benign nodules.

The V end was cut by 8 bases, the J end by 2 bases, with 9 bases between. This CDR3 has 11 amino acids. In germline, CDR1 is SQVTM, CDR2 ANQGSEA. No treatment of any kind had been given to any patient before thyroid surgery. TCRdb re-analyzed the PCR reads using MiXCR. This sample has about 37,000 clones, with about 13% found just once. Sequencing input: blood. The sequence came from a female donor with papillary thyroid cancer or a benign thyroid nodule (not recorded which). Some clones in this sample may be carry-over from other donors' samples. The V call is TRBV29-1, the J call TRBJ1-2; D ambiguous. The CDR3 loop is CSFIANYGYTF. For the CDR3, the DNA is TGCAGCTTCATCGCGAACTATGGCTACACCTTC.